A single T cell receptor (beta chain) is shown here with its context. This clone's antigen is unknown. The record has no base qualities; no much larger clone is one base away. This sample is drawn from a study of shared clonotypes between healthy human individuals (dated by TCRdb to 2020 to 2021). Regarding the complete study: A few men and a couple of women, aged 18 to 49 years, made up the cohort. For each donor, CD4 naive and CD4 memory were each run on three plates, CD8 naive on two plates, and CD8 memory on one plate. To estimate repertoire size and how much clonotypes are shared between individuals, the study performed deep sequencing of blood TCR repertoires from a handful of healthy adults. Different laboratories and diverse techniques were used to prepare libraries and sequence TCR repertoires, to increase sequencing depth and limit assay-specific biases. Leukapheresis yielded between about 0.8 and 9.5 billion PBMCs per donor. The investigation overall reported the following: Pairwise subsampling led to the expectation that sequencing depth would affect the degree of clonotype sharing among donors. Approximately 5% of naive CD4, 3% to 3.5% of naive CD8, around 2.3% of memory CD4, and roughly 0.4% of memory CD8 clonotypes were shared across a few donors. Because the study included a small number of donors, the genetic and exposure-history diversity represented was limited. Even with the large sequencing depth, rarefaction of the sorted-subset datasets indicated that sequencing was incomplete. Compared with non-shared clonotypes, clonotypes shared by all four sorted-subset donors had higher generation probabilities. Only blood was sampled, and tissue TCR repertoires likely differ from those in blood. Larger estimated clonotype richness was generally found for naive subsets than for memory subsets.

Using the deep immunoSEQ assay, multiplex PCR amplified TCR CDR3 regions from genomic DNA. Extracted genomic DNA from each cell subset was distributed evenly across all wells of several immunoSEQ 96-well plates, and each plate was treated as a replicate. For sorted subsets, roughly 200 ng genomic DNA, equal to tens of thousands of T cell genomes, was loaded into each replicate PCR. Purified libraries were quantified with a Qubit 3.0 fluorometer, sized on a Bioanalyzer 2100, and re-quantified with the KAPA Library Quantification kit. A separate single-read 150-cycle Illumina NextSeq 550 flow cell was used to sequence each immunoSEQ 96-well plate. Turning to the authors' computational methods: Because the immunoSEQ output held only junctional sequences and lacked quality scores, the filtering could not match the filtering applied to full-length reads. To assign V/J genes and CDR3, sequences were annotated using PyIR, a Python wrapper for IgBLAST v1.9, with IMGT germline references. Reads were filtered out if the reads had weak V/J assignments (E-value above 1e-6), no CDR3, stop codons, out-of-frame junctions, or ambiguous translated residues. V3J clonotypes were defined as sequences sharing the same inferred V gene, J gene, and CDR3 amino acid sequence. Percentage overlap between repertoires was computed as shared unique clonotypes divided by the size of the smaller repertoire. Three approaches were used to assess repertoire richness: RTK rarefaction, the Chao1 estimator, and Recon v2.1 estimates of unobserved clonotypes. Generation probabilities were computed with OLGA for all TCRbeta clonotypes obtained by the gDNA method from several donors. TCRdb stores this immuneACCESS table with in-frame sequences only. Part of the clones is absent; in the studies checked, under half of the shortfall reflects unresolved V genes, and no reason is known for the rest. The V and J calls and clone size come from that table; D and trimming were worked out from the DNA. Recorded for this sample are 2 million or so clones; 85% to 95% of them occurred a single time. Approximately 0.13% of the sample belongs to the ten largest clones.

The donors were healthy, HIV-negative adults who had no recently reported acute infections or vaccinations. All donors were Caucasian adults living in Nashville, Tennessee, USA. CD4+ T cells were enriched through magnetic negative selection, after which naive cells were positively selected on CD45RA and the remaining negative fraction served as the memory subset. Blood was obtained by leukapheresis, after which PBMCs were separated by Ficoll-Histopaque density gradient centrifugation and cryopreserved in liquid nitrogen vapor phase. Purity and quantity of every magnetically sorted T cell population were checked by analytical flow cytometry. Genomic DNA was isolated from each sorted fraction and quantified by UV absorbance on a Nanodrop 2000c. From its cysteine to its phenylalanine, the CDR3 spans 13 amino acids. Only the CDR3 portion is preserved as DNA: 39 bases, with reading frame beginning at the first base. Cut back by 11 bases and 7 bases, the V and J ends lie 20 bases apart. CDR1 SNHLY and CDR2 FYNNEI were looked up in the germline V gene.

This clonotype was sampled from a man aged 18 to 30 in good health. Sequenced material: naive CD4+ T cells sorted from blood. This specimen's cell subset or site label, interpreted: CD45RA+ positively selected. This chain is built from TRBV2 and TRBJ2-5, with a tentative D gene TRBD2 over 5 matching bases. In nucleotides, the sequence is TGTGCCGCCAAACGGAACGAGGGTTGGACCCAGTACTTC. The resulting protein is CAAKRNEGWTQYF. With all but the CDR3 taken from the reference TRBV2 and TRBJ2-5 genes, the full variable domain is: EPEVTQTPSHQVTQMGQEVILRCVPISNHLYFYWYRQILGQKVEFLVSFYNNEISEKSEIFDDQFSVERPDGSNFTLKIRSTKLEDSAMYFCAAKRNEGWTQYFGPGTRLLVL.